These 23 T cell receptor beta chains share one sample of origin, sequenced in a study of shared clonotypes between healthy human individuals. Libraries were prepared by immunoSEQ multiplex PCR; TCRdb keeps only in-frame clonotypes and omits some of them. Among a few million clones listed, 85% to 95% were seen once. The sample was naive CD4+ T cells from PBMCs. Subset specified: CD45RA+ positively selected. These receptors were taken from a man younger than 35 in good health. Some clones in this sample may be carry-over from other donors' samples.

This clone was detected once. This chain links TRBV7-3 with TRBJ1-1, with D maybe TRBD1 (6 bases). Germline CDR1 and CDR2: SGHTA and FQGTGA. Trimming left V 5 bases short and J 4 bases short, with 11 bases between. The CDR3 extends over 13 amino acids. The CDR3 coding sequence is TGTGCCAGCAGCCAAACAGGGATCACTGAAGCTTTCTTT. Translation gives CASSQTGITEAFF.

This rearrangement joins TRBV25-1 to TRBJ1-4; the match to TRBD1 covers 10 bases. J lost 7 bases, V lost 7 bases, and 12 bases had no gene match. Germline loops: CDR1 MGHDK, CDR2 SYGVNS. This CDR3 is 16 amino acids long. CDR3 sequence reads: CASISTGTGVAEKLFF. The CDR3 nucleotides read TGTGCCAGCATCAGCACCGGGACAGGGGTTGCTGAAAAACTGTTTTTT.

To note about this clone: Other DNA sequences from this sample encode an identical CDR3 as well. This CDR3 reads CASSLGKYSNQPQHF. The DNA of the CDR3 is TGTGCCAGCAGTTTAGGGAAATATAGCAATCAGCCCCAGCATTTT. This chain joins TRBV28 and TRBJ1-5; no firm D call. Germline-derived CDR1 and CDR2 are MDHEN and SYDVKM. The V end lost 2 bases, the J end lost 0 bases, and 8 bases lay between the germline ends. There are 15 residues in the CDR3.

This rearrangement joins TRBV7-2 to TRBJ2-7; 10 bases agree with TRBD2. This CDR3 has 14 residues. CDR1 is SGHTA and CDR2 is FQGNSA in the germline V gene. Germline trimming cut 5 bases from V and 7 bases from J; bases unmatched to any gene: 8. Written as DNA, the CDR3 is TGTGCCAGCAGCCCCCTTAAGCGGGAGGGGGAGCAGTACTTC. Translated, it gives CASSPLKREGEQYF.

This chain joins TRBV30 and TRBJ1-6, with D maybe TRBD1 (5 bases). Germline-derived CDR1 and CDR2 are GTSNPN and SVGIG (reference sequence). Trimming removed 2 bases at V and 14 bases at J, with 25 bases between. The CDR3 extends over 16 amino acids. The CDR3 loop reads CAWSSTGLREIKSLHF. As DNA, the CDR3 is TGTGCCTGGAGTTCCACCGGTCTCAGGGAAATAAAATCCCTCCACTTT.

This clone was seen a single time. The chain links TRBV28 to TRBJ2-7; 12 positions match TRBD2. V gave up 3 bases and J gave up 5 bases; unmatched junction bases: 8. Germline V gene data show CDR1 as MDHEN and CDR2 as SYDVKM. CDR3 length: 16 amino acids. This CDR3 is CASSFGSRLAGDEQYF. The CDR3 DNA sequence: TGTGCCAGCAGTTTTGGCAGCAGACTAGCGGGAGACGAGCAGTACTTC.

The CDR3 DNA is TGCGCCAGCAGCCAGGCGGACAGTCCGACCTACGAGCAGTACTTC. This translates into CASSQADSPTYEQYF. The chain couples TRBV4-1 to TRBJ2-7; weak D call: TRBD1 (6 bases). Between the trimmed V and J ends, which lost 3 bases and 2 bases, there was a span of 14 bases. CDR1 is MGHRA, CDR2 YSYEKL, per germline. This CDR3 is built from 15 residues.

The V call is TRBV30, the J call TRBJ1-1; perhaps TRBD1 as D (6 bases). The germline CDR1 and CDR2 sequences are GTSNPN and SVGIG (reference sequence). The V and J ends lost 7 bases and 1 base respectively, with 16 bases between them. The length of the CDR3 is 14 residues. For the CDR3, the DNA is TGTGCCTCCCCGGACCTAGGGGGGAACACTGAAGCTTTCTTT. This encodes CASPDLGGNTEAFF.

The chain links TRBV6-5 to TRBJ2-7; 14 nucleotides align to TRBD2. Germline CDR1 and CDR2: MNHEY and SVGAGI. V was pared by 6 bases and J by 3 bases, with 4 bases of the junction left unmatched. The CDR3 extends over 15 amino acids. The CDR3 sequence is CASSSGLAGDYEQYF. The CDR3, as DNA: TGTGCCAGCAGCTCGGGACTAGCGGGAGACTACGAGCAGTACTTC.

The chain has TRBV18 and TRBJ2-3; no clear D. Trimming stripped 4 bases from V and 4 bases from J, with 9 bases between. The germline CDR1 and CDR2 sequences are KGHSH and LQKENI. The CDR3 is 13 amino acids. CDR3 loop: CASSLRPADTQYF. In DNA form, the CDR3 reads TGTGCCAGCTCACTCAGACCCGCAGATACGCAGTATTTT.

The chain is built from TRBV7-2 and TRBJ1-1; a weak D match, TRBD1 (6 bases). Trimming shortened V by 3 bases and J by 10 bases, and 9 bases separated the two germline ends. CDR3 length: 11 amino acids. Germline V gene sequence: CDR1 SGHTA, CDR2 FQGNSA. CDR3: CASSFHRVAFF. The CDR3 DNA sequence: TGTGCCAGCAGCTTCCACAGGGTAGCTTTCTTT.

The chain uses TRBV4-1 and TRBJ2-1; D is possibly TRBD1 or TRBD2 (5 bases each). CDR1 and CDR2 (germline): MGHRA, YSYEKL. The CDR3 is 18 amino acids. Trimming left V 7 bases short and J 0 bases short, with 22 bases between. The CDR3 protein is CASTPIVKGRSSYNEQFF. The CDR3 DNA is TGCGCCAGCACCCCGATAGTGAAGGGGAGAAGCTCCTACAATGAGCAGTTCTTC.

The chain employs TRBV6-6 and TRBJ2-1; TRBD2 agrees at 14 bases. Unmatched junction bases numbered 5, after V lost 2 bases and J lost 8 bases. This CDR3 is built from 16 residues. Per germline, CDR1 MNHNY and CDR2 SVGAGI (reference sequence). The CDR3 nucleotides read TGTGCCAGCAGTTACACCGGGACTAGCGGGAGCGATGAGCAGTTCTTC. It codes for CASSYTGTSGSDEQFF.

This chain joins TRBV30 and TRBJ1-1; possible D gene TRBD1, 6 bases. The ends were cut back, 5 bases at V and 5 bases at J, with 15 bases in the middle. The CDR3 contains 13 residues. Looked up from germline, CDR1 is GTSNPN and CDR2 is SVGIG (reference sequence). The CDR3 DNA reads TGTGCCTGGGCCCAGGGAGGGGGAACTGAAGCTTTCTTT. This codes for CAWAQGGGTEAFF.

The V call is TRBV7-3, the J call TRBJ2-2; D uncertain. CDR1 and CDR2 from the germline V gene are SGHTA and FQGTGA. V lost 1 base to trimming and J lost 1 base, with 4 bases between them. This CDR3 region has 14 residues. CDR3 sequence: CASSLMQNTGELFF. In DNA, the CDR3 is TGTGCCAGCAGCTTAATGCAGAACACCGGGGAGCTGTTTTTT.

The chain joins TRBV9 to TRBJ2-1; a weak D match, TRBD2 (6 bases). Trimming took off 4 bases at V and 1 base at J, with 12 bases between the two ends. The germline CDR1 and CDR2 sequences are SGDLS and YYNGEE. This CDR3 has 15 amino acids. The CDR3 protein is CASSSTGRSYNEQFF. The CDR3 DNA reads as TGTGCCAGCAGCTCCACCGGGAGATCCTACAATGAGCAGTTCTTC.

The chain carries TRBV5-1 and TRBJ1-1; D ambiguous. Per the germline V gene, CDR1 is SGHRS and CDR2 is YFSETQ. Trimming left V 3 bases short and J 0 bases short, with 12 bases between. The CDR3 is 15 amino acids. CDR3 DNA: TGCGCCAGCAGCTCCCGGTCGGGGTTGAACACTGAAGCTTTCTTT. Amino acid sequence: CASSSRSGLNTEAFF.

V usage is TRBV7-3 and J usage is TRBJ2-1; D perhaps matches TRBD2 (6 bases). The V end lost 1 base, the J end lost 0 bases, and 10 bases lay between the germline ends. The CDR3 has 16 residues. Germline V lookup: CDR1 SGHTA, CDR2 FQGTGA. CDR3 region: CASSLRGGASYNEQFF. DNA of the CDR3: TGTGCCAGCAGCTTAAGGGGCGGGGCCTCCTACAATGAGCAGTTCTTC.

The chain employs TRBV29-1 and TRBJ2-2; 11 nucleotides align to TRBD1. The CDR3 runs to 13 residues. CDR1 is SQVTM and CDR2 is ANQGSEA in the germline V gene. V lost 7 bases, J lost 6 bases, and 4 bases stayed unmatched. The CDR3 here is CSARTGGPGELFF. The CDR3 DNA follows: TGCAGCGCCCGGACAGGGGGCCCCGGGGAGCTGTTTTTT.

Regarding this clone: Other nucleotide sequences from this sample produce the same CDR3. V is TRBV18 and J is TRBJ1-2; no reliable D call. Germline lookup yields CDR1 KGHSH and CDR2 LQKENI. This CDR3 spans 12 amino acids. Deletions cut 3 bases from V and 5 bases from J, with 7 bases between. The chain's CDR3 is CASSPPGYGYTF. CDR3 sequence (DNA): TGTGCCAGCTCACCTCCGGGTTATGGCTACACCTTC.

V and J are TRBV28 and TRBJ2-7; D unclear. Deletions cut 3 bases from V and 4 bases from J, with 16 bases between. From germline, CDR1 is MDHEN and CDR2 SYDVKM. The CDR3 loop spans 15 amino acids. The DNA of the CDR3 is TGTGCCAGCAGTTTGAATAGGGTAGGGCCATACGAGCAGTACTTC. Translation gives CASSLNRVGPYEQYF. Complete variable domain (other parts from reference TRBV28 and TRBJ2-7): DVKVTQSSRYLVKRTGEKVFLECVQDMDHENMFWYRQDPGLGLRLIYFSYDVKMKEKGDIPEGYSVSREKKERFSLILESASTNQTSMYLCASSLNRVGPYEQYFGPGTRLTVT.

The chain has TRBV5-6 and TRBJ1-1; tentative D call: TRBD1 (6 bases). The CDR3 has 13 amino acids. V gave up 1 base and J gave up 5 bases, with 9 bases separating them. Germline V gives CDR1 SGHDT, CDR2 YYEEEE. CDR3 sequence reads: CASSLIRGTEAFF. DNA for the CDR3: TGTGCCAGCAGCTTGATAAGGGGGACTGAAGCTTTCTTT. Full variable domain (missing parts from reference TRBV5-6 and TRBJ1-1): DAGVTQSPTHLIKTRGQQVTLRCSPKSGHDTVSWYQQALGQGPQFIFQYYEEEERQRGNFPDRFSGHQFPNYSSELNVNALLLGDSALYLCASSLIRGTEAFFGQGTRLTVV.

This clone was seen once. CDR3 DNA sequence: TGTGCCAGCAGCCCGAACAGGGCGAACACTGAAGCTTTCTTT. It yields the protein CASSPNRANTEAFF. V gene TRBV7-8 combines with J gene TRBJ1-1, with D tentatively TRBD1 (6 bases). This CDR3 spans 14 amino acids. V was shortened by 5 bases and J by 1 base, with 11 bases between the two germline ends. Germline V lookup: CDR1 SGHVS, CDR2 FQNEAQ. The variable domain in full, completed from reference TRBV7-8 and TRBJ1-1, reads GAGVSQSPRYKVAKRGQDVALRCDPISGHVSLFWYQQALGQGPEFLTYFQNEAQLDKSGLPSDRFFAERPEGSVSTLKIQRTQQEDSAVYLCASSPNRANTEAFFGQGTRLTVV.